This T cell receptor (beta chain) originates from a study of blood T cell repertoires in COVID-19. Study context: Samples came from the United States, Italy and Spain, spanning acute and convalescent COVID-19. Nucleic acid was either cDNA or gDNA, and it came from T cells, B-cell-depleted T cells, or PBMCs.

This clone appeared once. Original processing methods: Reference gene primer amplification in the assay estimated nucleated cell counts. Method: immunoSEQ multiplex PCR; TCRdb's copy keeps in-frame clones and lacks some. The DNA gave D and trimming, while V, J and clone size come from that table. The table includes around 260,000 clones, around four fifths detected once. The CDR3 has 16 amino acids. Germline V gives CDR1 MDHEN, CDR2 SYDVKM. Trimming shortened V by 3 bases and J by 2 bases, and 17 bases separated the two germline ends. Sequencing input: peripheral blood. The chain uses TRBV28 and TRBJ2-7; a weak D match, TRBD1 (5 bases). This clonotype was sampled from a man in his sixties with acute or convalescent COVID-19. The CDR3 DNA reads TGTGCCAGCAGTTTTTCACCGACAGTCACCACCTACGAGCAGTACTTC. It is translated as CASSFSPTVTTYEQYF.